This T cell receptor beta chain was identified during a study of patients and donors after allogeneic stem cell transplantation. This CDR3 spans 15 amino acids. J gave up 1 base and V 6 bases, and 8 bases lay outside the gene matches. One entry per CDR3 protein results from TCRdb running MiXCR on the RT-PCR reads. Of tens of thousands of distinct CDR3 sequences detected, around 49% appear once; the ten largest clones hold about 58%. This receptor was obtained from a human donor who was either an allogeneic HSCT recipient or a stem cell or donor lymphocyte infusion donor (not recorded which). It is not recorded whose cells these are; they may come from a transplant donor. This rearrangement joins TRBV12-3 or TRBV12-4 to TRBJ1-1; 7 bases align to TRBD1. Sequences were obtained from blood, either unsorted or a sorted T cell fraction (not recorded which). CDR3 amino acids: CASRADRDRNTEAFF. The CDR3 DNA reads TGTGCCAGCAGAGCGGACCGGGACAGGAACACTGAAGCTTTCTTT.